This record concerns one T cell receptor (beta chain) sequence. Each CDR3 protein gets one entry after TCRdb re-called the 5' RACE reads with MiXCR. This sample has 95,000 to 100,000 distinct CDR3 sequences, with approximately 18% found just once. This specimen comes from a study of T cells of healthy individuals. The TCR comes from a human donor in good health.

In DNA, the CDR3 is TGCGCCAGCAGCCAAGATGGAGGTGGAGAGACCCAGTACTTC. It is translated as CASSQDGGGETQYF. V gene TRBV4-3 combines with J gene TRBJ2-5, with TRBD2 as a possible D gene (5 bases). The CDR3 contains 14 residues. CDR1 and CDR2 from the germline V gene are LGHNA and YSLEER. Trimming cost V 0 bases and J 4 bases, with 9 bases left between them.